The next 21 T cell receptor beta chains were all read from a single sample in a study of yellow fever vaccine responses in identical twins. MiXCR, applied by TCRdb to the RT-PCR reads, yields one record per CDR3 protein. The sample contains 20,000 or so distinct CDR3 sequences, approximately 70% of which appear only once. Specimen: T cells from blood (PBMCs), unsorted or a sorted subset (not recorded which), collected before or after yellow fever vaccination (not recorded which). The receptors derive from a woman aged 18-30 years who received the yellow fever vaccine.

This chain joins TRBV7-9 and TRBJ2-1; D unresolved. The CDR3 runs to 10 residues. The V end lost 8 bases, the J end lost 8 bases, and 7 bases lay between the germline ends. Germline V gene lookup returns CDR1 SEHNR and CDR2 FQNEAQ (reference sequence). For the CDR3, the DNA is TGTGCCAGCGCTATCGATGAGCAGTTCTTC. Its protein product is CASAIDEQFF. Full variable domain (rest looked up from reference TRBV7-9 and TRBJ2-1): DTGVSQNPRHKITKRGQNVTFRCDPISEHNRLYWYRQTLGQGPEFLTYFQNEAQLEKSRLLSDRFSAERPKGSFSTLEIQRTEQGDSAMYLCASAIDEQFFGPGTRLTVL.

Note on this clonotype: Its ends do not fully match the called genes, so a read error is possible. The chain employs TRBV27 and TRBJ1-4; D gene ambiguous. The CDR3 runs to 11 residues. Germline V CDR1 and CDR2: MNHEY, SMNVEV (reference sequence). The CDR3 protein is CASSLGEKLFF. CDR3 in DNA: TGTGCCAGCAGTTTAGGCGAAAAACTGTTTTTC.

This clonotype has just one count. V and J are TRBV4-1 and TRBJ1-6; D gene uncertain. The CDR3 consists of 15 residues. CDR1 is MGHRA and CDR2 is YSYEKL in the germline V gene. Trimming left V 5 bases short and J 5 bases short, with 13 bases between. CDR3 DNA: TGCGCCAGCAGCTACCCACGCGGCGATAATTCACCCCTCCACTTT. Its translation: CASSYPRGDNSPLHF.

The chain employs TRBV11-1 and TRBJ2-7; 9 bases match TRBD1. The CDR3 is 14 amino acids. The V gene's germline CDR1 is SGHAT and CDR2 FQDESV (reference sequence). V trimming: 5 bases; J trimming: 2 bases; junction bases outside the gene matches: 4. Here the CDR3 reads CASSHRDRAYEQYF. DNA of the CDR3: TGTGCCAGCAGCCACCGGGACAGGGCCTACGAGCAGTACTTC.

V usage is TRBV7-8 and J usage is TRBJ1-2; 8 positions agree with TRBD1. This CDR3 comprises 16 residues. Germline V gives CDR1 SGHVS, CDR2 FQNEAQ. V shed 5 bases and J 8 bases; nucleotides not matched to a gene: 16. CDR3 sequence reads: CASSPQGGQAGSGYTF. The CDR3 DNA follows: TGTGCCAGCAGCCCTCAAGGGGGACAGGCCGGCTCGGGCTACACCTTC.

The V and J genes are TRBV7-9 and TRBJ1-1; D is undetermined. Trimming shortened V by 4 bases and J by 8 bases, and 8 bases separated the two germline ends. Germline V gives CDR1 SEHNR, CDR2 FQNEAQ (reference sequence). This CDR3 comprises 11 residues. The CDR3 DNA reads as TGTGCCAGCAGCTGGCAATGGGAAGCTTTCTTT. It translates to CASSWQWEAFF. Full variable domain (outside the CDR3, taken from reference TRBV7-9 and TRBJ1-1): DTGVSQNPRHKITKRGQNVTFRCDPISEHNRLYWYRQTLGQGPEFLTYFQNEAQLEKSRLLSDRFSAERPKGSFSTLEIQRTEQGDSAMYLCASSWQWEAFFGQGTRLTVV.

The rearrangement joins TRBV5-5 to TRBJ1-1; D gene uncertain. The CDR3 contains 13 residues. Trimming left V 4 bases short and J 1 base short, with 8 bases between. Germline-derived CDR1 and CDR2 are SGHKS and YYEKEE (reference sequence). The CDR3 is CASSPPQNTEAFF. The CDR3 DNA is TGTGCCAGCAGCCCGCCACAGAACACTGAAGCTTTCTTT. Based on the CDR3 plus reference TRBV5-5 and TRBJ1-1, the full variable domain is DAGVTQSPTHLIKTRGQQVTLRCSPISGHKSVSWYQQVLGQGPQFIFQYYEKEERGRGNFPDRFSARQFPNYSSELNVNALLLGDSALYLCASSPPQNTEAFFGQGTRLTVV.

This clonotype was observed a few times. CDR3 nucleotide sequence: TGTGCCAGCAGTGAAGCGGGGGTACTAGCGGGAGGCAATGAGCAGTTCTTC. Amino acids: CASSEAGVLAGGNEQFF. V is TRBV2 and J is TRBJ2-1, with 12 bases identical to TRBD2. In germline, CDR1 is SNHLY, CDR2 FYNNEI. V lost 0 bases to trimming and J lost 6 bases; unmatched junction nucleotides: 6. The CDR3 spans 17 residues.

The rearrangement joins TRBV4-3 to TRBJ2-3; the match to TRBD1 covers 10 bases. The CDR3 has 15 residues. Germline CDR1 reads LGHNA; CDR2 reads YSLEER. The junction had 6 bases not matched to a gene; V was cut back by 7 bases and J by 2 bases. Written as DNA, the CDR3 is TGCGCCAGCAAACGGACAGGGGGGTTCACAGATACGCAGTATTTT. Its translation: CASKRTGGFTDTQYF.

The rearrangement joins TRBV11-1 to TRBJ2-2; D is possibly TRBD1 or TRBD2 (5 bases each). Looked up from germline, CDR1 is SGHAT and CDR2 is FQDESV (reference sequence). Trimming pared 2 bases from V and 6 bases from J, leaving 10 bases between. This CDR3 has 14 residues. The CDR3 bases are TGTGCCAGCAGCTTACCGGGGCGGGCCGGGGAGCTGTTTTTT. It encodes CASSLPGRAGELFF.

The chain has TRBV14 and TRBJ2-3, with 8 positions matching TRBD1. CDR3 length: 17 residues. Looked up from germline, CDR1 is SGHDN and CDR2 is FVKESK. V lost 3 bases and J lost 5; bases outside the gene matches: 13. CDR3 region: CASSQGDRFVRGDTQYF. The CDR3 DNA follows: TGTGCCAGCAGCCAGGGGGACAGGTTCGTGCGGGGAGATACGCAGTATTTT.

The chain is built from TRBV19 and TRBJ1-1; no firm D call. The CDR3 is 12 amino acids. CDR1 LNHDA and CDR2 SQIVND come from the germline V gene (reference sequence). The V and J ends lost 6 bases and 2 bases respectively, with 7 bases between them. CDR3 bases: TGTGCCAGTAGGGGCGGAAACACTGAAGCTTTCTTT. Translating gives CASRGGNTEAFF.

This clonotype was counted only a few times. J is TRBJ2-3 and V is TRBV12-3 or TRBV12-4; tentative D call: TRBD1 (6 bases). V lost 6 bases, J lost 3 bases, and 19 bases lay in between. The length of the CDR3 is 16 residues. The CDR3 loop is CASSTGQNLPTDTQYF. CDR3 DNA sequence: TGTGCCAGCAGCACAGGACAGAACTTACCGACAGATACGCAGTATTTT.

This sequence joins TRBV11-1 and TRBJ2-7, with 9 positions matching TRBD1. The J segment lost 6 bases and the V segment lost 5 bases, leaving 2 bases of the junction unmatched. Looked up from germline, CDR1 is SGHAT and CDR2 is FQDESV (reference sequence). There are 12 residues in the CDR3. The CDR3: CASSRTGVEQYF. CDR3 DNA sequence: TGTGCCAGCAGCCGGACAGGGGTCGAGCAGTACTTC. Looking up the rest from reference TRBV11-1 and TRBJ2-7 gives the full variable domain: EAEVAQSPRYKITEKSQAVAFWCDPISGHATLYWYRQILGQGPELLVQFQDESVVDDSQLPKDRFSAERLKGVDSTLKIQPAELGDSAMYLCASSRTGVEQYFGPGTRLTVT.

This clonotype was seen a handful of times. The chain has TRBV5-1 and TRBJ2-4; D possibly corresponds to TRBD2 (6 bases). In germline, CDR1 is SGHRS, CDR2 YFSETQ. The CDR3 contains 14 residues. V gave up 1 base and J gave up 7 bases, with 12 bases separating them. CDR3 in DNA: TGCGCCAGCAGCTTGCTAGGAGGGAGGAACATTCAGTACTTC. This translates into CASSLLGGRNIQYF.

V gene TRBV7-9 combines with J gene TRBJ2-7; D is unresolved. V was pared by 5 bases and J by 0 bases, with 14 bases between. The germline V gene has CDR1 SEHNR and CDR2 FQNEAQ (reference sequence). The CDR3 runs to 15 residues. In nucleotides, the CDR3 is TGTGCCAGCAGCCCCCGCAGTGGTTTCTCCTACGAGCAGTACGTC. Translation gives CASSPRSGFSYEQYV.

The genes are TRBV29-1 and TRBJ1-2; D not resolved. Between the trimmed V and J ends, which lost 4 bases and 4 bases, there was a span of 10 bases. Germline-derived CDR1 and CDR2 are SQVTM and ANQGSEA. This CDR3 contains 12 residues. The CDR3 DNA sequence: TGCAGCGTTGCTACGACTTCCTATGGCTACACCTTC. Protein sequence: CSVATTSYGYTF.

The CDR3 protein is CATSRERTSGATDTQYF. CDR3 coding DNA: TGTGCCACCAGCAGGGAAAGGACTAGCGGGGCCACAGATACGCAGTATTTT. The chain carries TRBV15 and TRBJ2-3; 12 positions agree with TRBD2. The CDR3 runs 17 residues. V lost 3 bases and J lost 2; bases outside the gene matches: 6. CDR1 is LNHNV, CDR2 YYDKDF, per germline (reference sequence).

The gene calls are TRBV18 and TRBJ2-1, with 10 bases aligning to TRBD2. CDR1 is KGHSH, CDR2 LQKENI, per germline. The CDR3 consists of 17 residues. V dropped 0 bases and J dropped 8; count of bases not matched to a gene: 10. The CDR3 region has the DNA TGTGCCAGCTCACCACCATTGAGCGGGGGGGCTGTCGATGAGCAGTTCTTC. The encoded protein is CASSPPLSGGAVDEQFF.

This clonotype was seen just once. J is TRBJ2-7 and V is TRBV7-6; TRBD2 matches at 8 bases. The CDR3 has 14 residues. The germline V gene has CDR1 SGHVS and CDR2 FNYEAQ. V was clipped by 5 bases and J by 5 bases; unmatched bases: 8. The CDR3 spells CASSPASGSHEQYF. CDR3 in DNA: TGTGCCAGCAGCCCGGCTAGCGGGTCTCACGAGCAGTACTTC.

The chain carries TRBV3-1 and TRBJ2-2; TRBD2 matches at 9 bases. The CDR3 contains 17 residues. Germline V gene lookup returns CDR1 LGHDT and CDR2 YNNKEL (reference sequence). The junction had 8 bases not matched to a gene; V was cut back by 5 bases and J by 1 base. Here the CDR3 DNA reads TGTGCCAGCAGCTCCCACCTAGCGGGGAAGAACACCGGGGAGCTGTTTTTT. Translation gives CASSSHLAGKNTGELFF.